Given below is one TCR beta chain in context. The data were obtained in a study of blood T cell repertoires in COVID-19. Study at large: Nucleic acid was either cDNA or gDNA, and it came from T cells, B-cell-depleted T cells, or PBMCs.

J was trimmed by 3 bases and V by 3 bases; bases with no gene match: 8. The CDR3 consists of 17 residues. Germline values: CDR1 SGHTA, CDR2 FQGNSA. The protocol was immunoSEQ multiplex PCR, while the TCRdb copy is restricted to in-frame clones and leaves out a portion. The sample includes some 270,000 clones, 89% of them seen just once. The gene calls are TRBV7-2 and TRBJ1-6; 7 nucleotides match TRBD1. The source is a woman between 40 and 55 years old who had recovered from COVID-19. Input material: PBMCs or T cells enriched from blood (not recorded which). The CDR3 spells CASSLTGPKDYNSPLHF. CDR3 in DNA: TGTGCCAGCAGCTTGACAGGGCCCAAAGACTATAATTCACCCCTCCACTTT. The variable domain in full, completed from reference TRBV7-2 and TRBJ1-6, reads GAGVSQSPSNKVTEKGKDVELRCDPISGHTALYWYRQSLGQGLEFLIYFQGNSAPDKSGLPSDRFSAERTGGSVSTLTIQRTQQEDSAVYLCASSLTGPKDYNSPLHFGNGTRLTVT.